Following are 31 T cell receptor beta chains from one sample sequenced in a study of shared T cell receptors in the human thymus. Assay: immunoSEQ multiplex PCR; the TCRdb copy retains only in-frame clones and omits some. Among about 710,000 clones listed, 87% were seen once. Another study also made use of these data, one on human thymus T cells.

The specimen was thymocytes. These receptors were obtained from a boy under two years old with a congenital heart defect.

This chain links TRBV19 with TRBJ1-5, with D perhaps matching TRBD1 (5 bases). CDR3 length: 17 residues. CDR1 and CDR2 from the germline V gene are LNHDA and SQIVND (reference sequence). V lost 0 bases to trimming and J lost 1 base, with 13 bases between them. Here the CDR3 reads CASSIEGHAGSNQPQHF. The CDR3 nucleotides are TGTGCCAGTAGTATAGAAGGACATGCAGGGAGCAATCAGCCCCAGCATTTT.

This rearrangement joins TRBV19 to TRBJ1-5; 7 bases map to TRBD1. Unmatched junction bases numbered 23, after V lost 3 bases and J lost 0 bases. The CDR3 length is 22 residues. Germline V gives CDR1 LNHDA, CDR2 SQIVND (reference sequence). The CDR3 DNA reads as TGTGCCAGTAGTATGGGTTTGGACAGGCACCGAATCAAGATAACTAGCAATCAGCCCCAGCATTTT. Translation: CASSMGLDRHRIKITSNQPQHF. The variable domain in full, completed from reference TRBV19 and TRBJ1-5, reads DGGITQSPKYLFRKEGQNVTLSCEQNLNHDAMYWYRQDPGQGLRLIYYSQIVNDFQKGDIAEGYSVSREKKESFPLTVTSAQKNPTAFYLCASSMGLDRHRIKITSNQPQHFGDGTRLSIL.

V is TRBV4-1 and J is TRBJ2-7; 7 bases agree with TRBD2. V trimming: 0 bases; J trimming: 2 bases; junction bases outside the gene matches: 4. The CDR3 length is 15 residues. Germline V gene data show CDR1 as MGHRA and CDR2 as YSYEKL. The CDR3 DNA sequence: TGCGCCAGCAGCCAAGAGCGGGAGCTCCCCTACGAGCAGTACTTC. Its translation: CASSQERELPYEQYF.

This chain links TRBV6-1 with TRBJ1-1; D is possibly TRBD1 (6 bases). Trimming stripped 5 bases from V and 6 bases from J, with 13 bases between. Germline V gene sequence: CDR1 MNHNS, CDR2 SASEGT. The CDR3 covers 13 residues. CDR3 region: CASSNQGRAEAFF. Written as DNA, the CDR3 is TGTGCCAGCAGTAACCAGGGGCGGGCTGAAGCTTTCTTT.

For the CDR3, the DNA is TGCGCCAGCAGCCAAGACTCTGAACCCTCGGAGGGAGGCACAGATACGCAGTATTTT. Amino acid sequence: CASSQDSEPSEGGTDTQYF. The genes are TRBV4-3 and TRBJ2-3, with D possibly being TRBD2 (6 bases). Germline values: CDR1 LGHNA, CDR2 YSLEER. The CDR3 spans 19 residues. The germline V and J ends were trimmed by 0 bases and 1 base, with 20 bases remaining between them.

The chain uses TRBV2 and TRBJ1-5; D ambiguous. Germline V lookup: CDR1 SNHLY, CDR2 FYNNEI. The length of the CDR3 is 11 residues. V was shortened by 2 bases and J by 6 bases, with 2 bases between the two germline ends. Here the CDR3 DNA reads TGTGCCAGCAGTGAACGTCAGCCCCAGCATTTT. Its translation: CASSERQPQHF. The whole variable domain, filled in from reference TRBV2 and TRBJ1-5, reads EPEVTQTPSHQVTQMGQEVILRCVPISNHLYFYWYRQILGQKVEFLVSFYNNEISEKSEIFDDQFSVERPDGSNFTLKIRSTKLEDSAMYFCASSERQPQHFGDGTRLSIL.

This clone was found once. V gene TRBV15 combines with J gene TRBJ2-2, with D possibly being TRBD2 (5 bases). The CDR3 length is 16 residues. Trimming took off 0 bases at V and 8 bases at J, with 16 bases between the two ends. Germline loops: CDR1 LNHNV, CDR2 YYDKDF (reference sequence). CDR3: CATSRDSGRLAGELFF. The CDR3 DNA is TGTGCCACCAGCAGAGATTCGGGAAGACTGGCAGGGGAGCTGTTTTTT.

V is TRBV11-3 and J is TRBJ2-2, with a tentative D call TRBD1 (6 bases). V was pared by 3 bases and J by 3 bases, with 11 bases between. Germline CDR1 reads SGHNT; CDR2 reads YENEEA. CDR3 length: 15 amino acids. The chain's CDR3 is CASSFGRGHTGELFF. Written as DNA, the CDR3 is TGTGCCAGCAGCTTTGGCAGGGGACACACCGGGGAGCTGTTTTTT.

The rearrangement links TRBV5-1 to TRBJ2-1; 13 nucleotides agree with TRBD2. Trimming took 5 bases from V and 3 from J; bases not matched to a gene: 2. CDR1 and CDR2 from the germline V gene are SGHRS and YFSETQ. The CDR3 sequence is 15 residues long. The CDR3 protein is CASRRTSGSYNEQFF. Written as DNA, the CDR3 is TGCGCCAGCAGGCGGACTAGCGGGAGCTACAATGAGCAGTTCTTC.

The rearrangement links TRBV12-5 to TRBJ2-3, with a weak D call TRBD2 (5 bases). This CDR3 spans 16 amino acids. The germline V gene encodes CDR1 LGHNT and CDR2 FRNRAP. The V gene lost 4 bases and the J gene lost 2 bases, with 16 bases spanning the gap. The CDR3 nucleotides are TGTGCTAGTGGTTCGACACTAGTTCCAGACACAGATACGCAGTATTTT. Its translation is CASGSTLVPDTDTQYF.

The rearrangement joins TRBV9 to TRBJ1-1, with D possibly being TRBD1 (6 bases). V shed 3 bases and J shed 5 bases, with 11 bases lying between them. The germline CDR1 and CDR2 sequences are SGDLS and YYNGEE. The CDR3 has 13 residues. The CDR3 is CASSGIRGTEAFF. In nucleotides, the CDR3 is TGTGCCAGCAGCGGGATCAGGGGAACTGAAGCTTTCTTT.

V usage is TRBV5-1 and J usage is TRBJ2-7; D possibly corresponds to TRBD1 (6 bases). V lost 4 bases and J 3 bases, leaving 23 bases between the germline ends. The germline CDR1 and CDR2 sequences are SGHRS and YFSETQ. The CDR3 length is 17 residues. This CDR3 is CASSPPRTAGIIYEQYF. In nucleotides, the CDR3 is TGCGCCAGCAGCCCACCCCGGACAGCCGGGATAATCTACGAGCAGTACTTC.

The chain recombines TRBV25-1 with TRBJ2-2; 9 nucleotides line up with TRBD1. The V gene's germline CDR1 is MGHDK and CDR2 SYGVNS. CDR3 length: 16 residues. J was trimmed by 2 bases and V by 8 bases; bases with no gene match: 9. CDR3: CASGPWGQGNTGELFF. CDR3 coding DNA: TGTGCCAGCGGGCCCTGGGGACAGGGTAACACCGGGGAGCTGTTTTTT.

This clone has just one count. The gene calls are TRBV5-6 and TRBJ2-7; D may be TRBD2 (6 bases). The ends were cut back, 4 bases at V and 7 bases at J, with 24 bases in the middle. Looked up from germline, CDR1 is SGHDT and CDR2 is YYEEEE. The length of the CDR3 is 16 residues. This chain's CDR3 is CASSPVDGEEGAEQYF. The CDR3 DNA reads as TGTGCCAGCAGCCCCGTTGATGGGGAGGAGGGCGCGGAGCAGTACTTC.

The gene calls are TRBV6-5 and TRBJ1-1; 10 nucleotides match TRBD1. CDR3 length: 14 residues. V lost 4 bases and J lost 4; bases outside the gene matches: 3. CDR1 and CDR2 from the germline V gene are MNHEY and SVGAGI. CDR3 DNA sequence: TGTGCCAGCAGTTCGGACAGGGGGGGCACTGAAGCTTTCTTT. It is translated as CASSSDRGGTEAFF.

The CDR3 reads CASRHGTGTGEQYF. CDR3 DNA sequence: TGTGCCAGCCGACATGGGACAGGGACCGGCGAGCAGTACTTC. The chain carries TRBV28 and TRBJ2-7; TRBD1 agrees at 9 bases. CDR1 and CDR2 (germline): MDHEN, SYDVKM. Losses at the gene ends were 8 bases for V and 6 bases for J; bases not matched to a gene: 11. This CDR3 has 14 amino acids.

This chain links TRBV13 with TRBJ2-7, with TRBD2 as a possible D gene (6 bases). CDR1 and CDR2 (germline): PRHDT, FYEKMQ (reference sequence). CDR3 length equals 15 residues. V lost 5 bases and J 1 base, leaving 15 bases between the germline ends. CDR3 region: CASSRSGKGSYEQYF. For the CDR3, the DNA is TGTGCCAGCAGCCGTAGCGGTAAGGGGTCCTACGAGCAGTACTTC.

This clone was seen more than once but under ten times. The chain employs TRBV5-6 and TRBJ1-3; 7 bases are shared with TRBD1. The CDR3 has 16 amino acids. The V gene's germline CDR1 is SGHDT and CDR2 YYEEEE. The V gene end was trimmed by 2 bases and the J gene end by 0 bases; junction bases not matched to a gene: 5. CDR3 amino acids: CASSFPTGLSGNTIYF. CDR3 sequence (DNA): TGTGCCAGCAGCTTCCCGACAGGGCTCTCTGGAAACACCATATATTTT.

In its sample, this clone was seen once. The chain employs TRBV4-3 and TRBJ1-3, with a tentative D call TRBD1 (5 bases). The ends were cut back, 1 base at V and 0 bases at J, with 10 bases in the middle. CDR1 and CDR2 (germline): LGHNA, YSLEER. The CDR3 extends over 16 amino acids. CDR3 region: CASSQVGRSSGNTIYF. The DNA of the CDR3 is TGCGCCAGCAGCCAAGTGGGGCGATCCTCTGGAAACACCATATATTTT.

The genes are TRBV1 and TRBJ1-2; the D call TRBD1 from the table was never checked on the DNA. TRBV1 is designated a pseudogene. The CDR3 consists of 16 residues. The CDR3, as DNA: TGCACCAGCAGCGCCCCCGATCCAAGGGGGTCCTATGGCTACACCTTC. Its translation: CTSSAPDPRGSYGYTF.

J is TRBJ2-5 and V is TRBV25-1; tentative D call: TRBD1 (6 bases). This CDR3 comprises 15 residues. From germline, CDR1 is MGHDK and CDR2 SYGVNS. Trimming cost V 2 bases and J 4 bases, with 14 bases left between them. The CDR3 coding sequence is TGTGCCAGCAGTGAAGGGCCCAGGGGCGGAGAGACCCAGTACTTC. Its translation: CASSEGPRGGETQYF.

The V call is TRBV28, the J call TRBJ1-1; 9 bases are shared with TRBD1. Germline V gene sequence: CDR1 MDHEN, CDR2 SYDVKM. This CDR3 has 15 amino acids. After removal of 6 bases from V and 0 bases from J, the junction contained 5 bases not matched to a gene. The DNA for the CDR3 is TGTGCCAGCAGAGCGACAGGGGGAATGAACACTGAAGCTTTCTTT. Amino acid sequence: CASRATGGMNTEAFF.

This rearrangement joins TRBV29-1 to TRBJ2-5, with 7 bases aligning to TRBD2. V lost 4 bases to trimming and J lost 4 bases; unmatched junction nucleotides: 0. The CDR3 has 11 residues. Germline V gene lookup returns CDR1 SQVTM and CDR2 ANQGSEA. The CDR3 DNA is TGCAGCGTTGCGGGAGGAGAGACCCAGTACTTC. This translates into CSVAGGETQYF. Complete variable domain (other parts from reference TRBV29-1 and TRBJ2-5): SAVISQKPSRDICQRGTSLTIQCQVDSQVTMMFWYRQQPGQSLTLIATANQGSEATYESGFVIDKFPISRPNLTFSTLTVSNMSPEDSSIYLCSVAGGETQYFGPGTRLLVL.

V is TRBV7-2 and J is TRBJ2-7; D not certain. The CDR3 is 14 residues long. Trimming stripped 4 bases from V and 0 bases from J, with 10 bases between. Germline V gives CDR1 SGHTA, CDR2 FQGNSA. The CDR3 is CASSSAESSYEQYF. The CDR3 DNA reads TGTGCCAGCAGCTCGGCGGAGAGCTCCTACGAGCAGTACTTC. The entire variable domain, with the rest obtained from reference TRBV7-2 and TRBJ2-7, is as follows: GAGVSQSPSNKVTEKGKDVELRCDPISGHTALYWYRQSLGQGLEFLIYFQGNSAPDKSGLPSDRFSAERTGGSVSTLTIQRTQQEDSAVYLCASSSAESSYEQYFGPGTRLTVT.

The chain uses TRBV5-8 and TRBJ2-6; D is possibly TRBD2 (5 bases). CDR1 SGHTS and CDR2 YDEGEE come from the germline V gene. The V and J ends lost 4 bases and 4 bases respectively, with 18 bases between them. CDR3 length: 17 amino acids. CDR3 coding DNA: TGTGCCAGCAGCACTAGTTTTCTAGGGTCCGGGGCCAACGTCCTGACTTTC. The encoded protein is CASSTSFLGSGANVLTF.

This rearrangement joins TRBV18 to TRBJ1-6, with a possible D match to TRBD1 (5 bases). This CDR3 spans 15 amino acids. V was clipped by 1 base and J by 10 bases, with 14 bases between them. Germline-derived CDR1 and CDR2 are KGHSH and LQKENI. The CDR3 region has the DNA TGTGCCAGCTCACCACGGGAGGTCCGGGGCTCACCCCTCCACTTT. It is translated as CASSPREVRGSPLHF.

J is TRBJ2-3 and V is TRBV27; 10 bases line up with TRBD1. The J segment lost 6 bases and the V segment lost 3 bases, leaving 9 bases of the junction unmatched. The CDR3 is made up of 16 amino acids. Per germline, CDR1 MNHEY and CDR2 SMNVEV (reference sequence). CDR3 sequence: CASSFGRWTGGDTQYF. The DNA for the CDR3 is TGTGCCAGCAGTTTTGGCCGATGGACAGGGGGGGATACGCAGTATTTT.

This clone was counted once. The chain recombines TRBV2 with TRBJ2-7, with TRBD1 identical over 7 bases. This CDR3 comprises 12 residues. CDR1 and CDR2 from the germline V gene are SNHLY and FYNNEI. The trim removed 9 bases at V and 2 bases at J, leaving 4 bases unmatched. CDR3: CARQGTPYEQYF. The CDR3 coding sequence is TGTGCCAGACAGGGGACCCCCTACGAGCAGTACTTC.

The rearrangement links TRBV25-1 to TRBJ2-1, with D possibly being TRBD2 (6 bases). The germline V and J ends were trimmed by 10 bases and 1 base, with 11 bases remaining between them. Germline lookup yields CDR1 MGHDK and CDR2 SYGVNS. The CDR3 length is 13 residues. The CDR3 spells CATTSGSYNEQFF. The CDR3 DNA is TGTGCCACTACGAGCGGGTCCTACAATGAGCAGTTCTTC.

The V call is TRBV7-2, the J call TRBJ2-7; D gene unclear. Germline values: CDR1 SGHTA, CDR2 FQGNSA. This CDR3 is built from 13 residues. With 2 bases removed from V and 0 bases from J, the gap between germline ends came to 5 bases. The CDR3 protein is CASSLNGSYEQYF. In DNA form, the CDR3 reads TGTGCCAGCAGCTTAAACGGCTCCTACGAGCAGTACTTC.

The chain recombines TRBV6-5 with TRBJ2-5, with TRBD1 matching 8 bases. The DNA end is more similar to TRBJ2-7, so the J call may be wrong. The CDR3 runs 15 residues. In germline, CDR1 is MNHEY, CDR2 SVGAGI. The CDR3 sequence: CASSAGTGGSYEQYF. The CDR3 DNA reads as TGTGCCAGCAGTGCCGGGACAGGAGGTTCCTACGAGCAGTACTTC.